These T cell receptor beta chains were read from a single sample in a study of brain T cells in children with intractable seizures. TCRdb's table, derived via immunoSEQ multiplex PCR, lists solely in-frame clones and lacks some. The sample lists around 340,000 clones; about 94% were seen once. The sequencing used peripheral blood, collected 4 to 5 months after surgery. These receptors were collected from a boy younger than two with tuberous sclerosis and intractable seizures. The CDR3 runs from the conserved cysteine through the conserved F or W. Each record gives: clone size, V gene, D gene, J gene, CDR3 protein, CDR3 DNA. A D gene is named only where the DNA matches it firmly. The size field is filled for only some rows; it gives once, few, many or a size class.

NA	TRBV6-2/TRBV6-3	NA	TRBJ1-5	CASSYTGSGTSNQPQHF	TGTGCCAGCAGTTACACTGGGTCCGGGACTAGCAATCAGCCCCAGCATTTT
NA	TRBV5-6	NA	TRBJ1-1	CASSYGRGNTEAFF	TGTGCCAGCAGCTATGGACGGGGGAACACTGAAGCTTTCTTT
NA	TRBV9	TRBD2	TRBJ2-2	CASSVGSGGMDTGELFF	TGTGCCAGCAGCGTGGGTAGCGGGGGGATGGACACCGGGGAGCTGTTTTTT
NA	TRBV6-5	NA	TRBJ1-1	CASSYPPGGLNTEAFF	TGTGCCAGCAGTTACCCCCCTGGGGGGCTGAACACTGAAGCTTTCTTT
NA	TRBV29-1	NA	TRBJ2-7	CSAIHAYEQYF	TGCAGCGCCATACATGCCTACGAGCAGTACTTC
NA	TRBV7-9	TRBD2	TRBJ2-3	CASSLATGLAADTQYF	TGTGCCAGCAGCTTAGCGACGGGACTAGCGGCAGATACGCAGTATTTT
NA	TRBV7-3	NA	TRBJ2-3	CASSLNGADTQYF	TGTGCCAGCAGCTTGAATGGCGCAGATACGCAGTATTTT
NA	TRBV28	TRBD1	TRBJ1-5	CASSSRQGVSNQPQHF	TGTGCCAGCAGTAGCCGACAGGGGGTGAGCAATCAGCCCCAGCATTTT
NA	TRBV19	NA	TRBJ1-5	CASSILPREGQPQHF	TGTGCCAGTAGTATCCTTCCGCGTGAGGGTCAGCCCCAGCATTTT
NA	TRBV5-1	NA	TRBJ2-1	CASSPEGGYNEQFF	TGCGCCAGCAGCCCAGAGGGGGGGTACAATGAGCAGTTCTTC
NA	TRBV10-3	TRBD2	TRBJ2-1	CAISESVLAGNEQFF	TGTGCCATCAGTGAGTCAGTCCTAGCGGGCAATGAGCAGTTCTTC
once	TRBV6-4	NA	TRBJ1-1	CASNAGPEVSNTEAFF	TGTGCCAGCAATGCCGGGCCAGAGGTATCGAACACTGAAGCTTTCTTT
NA	TRBV20-1	NA	TRBJ1-1	CSASKVRLENTEAFF	TGCAGTGCTAGTAAGGTGAGGTTGGAGAACACTGAAGCTTTCTTT
NA	TRBV19	NA	TRBJ2-1	CASSIVAQTGGGSYNEQFF	TGTGCCAGTAGTATAGTGGCCCAGACAGGAGGCGGCTCCTACAATGAGCAGTTCTTC
NA	TRBV28	NA	TRBJ2-1	CASRLLRAGRGESHEQFF	TGTGCCAGCAGGCTATTGCGGGCCGGGAGAGGGGAATCTCATGAGCAGTTCTTC
few	TRBV27	TRBD1	TRBJ2-7	CASRTAGGSYEQYF	TGTGCCAGCAGGACGGCAGGGGGTTCATACGAGCAGTACTTC
NA	TRBV19	NA	TRBJ2-1	CASSMPGVFSYNEQFF	TGTGCCAGTAGTATGCCAGGGGTGTTCTCCTACAATGAGCAGTTCTTC
NA	TRBV19	NA	TRBJ1-1	CASSGGAEAFF	TGTGCCAGTAGTGGCGGGGCTGAAGCTTTCTTT
NA	TRBV7-9	NA	TRBJ1-2	CASSRGQVGYGYTF	TGTGCCAGCAGCCGGGGCCAGGTCGGCTATGGCTACACCTTC
NA	TRBV19	NA	TRBJ2-7	CASSIFAGASYEQYF	TGTGCCAGTAGTATCTTTGCGGGGGCCTCCTACGAGCAGTACTTC
NA	TRBV3-1/TRBV3-2	NA	TRBJ1-2	CASSQTGPANYGYTF	TGTGCCAGCAGCCAAACAGGACCGGCTAACTATGGCTACACCTTC
NA	TRBV2	TRBD2	TRBJ2-2	CASRPGTMNTGELFF	TGTGCCAGCAGACCCGGGACTATGAACACCGGGGAGCTGTTTTTT
NA	TRBV18	TRBD1	TRBJ1-2	CASSPSPAGGYGYTF	TGTGCCAGCTCACCAAGTCCTGCAGGGGGCTATGGCTACACCTTC
once	TRBV30	NA	TRBJ2-3	CAWSADPGSDTQYF	TGTGCCTGGAGCGCCGATCCTGGATCAGATACGCAGTATTTT
NA	TRBV5-8	NA	TRBJ1-1	CASSLVTEAFF	TGTGCCAGCAGCTTGGTCACTGAAGCTTTCTTT
NA	TRBV19	NA	TRBJ1-5	CASSIAGGGGNQPQHF	TGTGCCAGTAGTATAGCTGGGGGGGGAGGGAATCAGCCCCAGCATTTT
NA	TRBV11-2	NA	TRBJ2-5	CASSSSSGTETQYF	TGTGCCAGCAGCTCCTCCTCCGGCACAGAGACCCAGTACTTC
NA	TRBV6-5	NA	TRBJ1-4	CASSRTGLEKLFF	TGTGCCAGCAGTCGAACAGGGTTAGAAAAACTGTTTTTT
NA	TRBV27	TRBD1	TRBJ2-7	CASSPRRQGFYEQYF	TGTGCCAGCAGTCCACGCCGACAGGGCTTTTACGAGCAGTACTTC
NA	TRBV5-4	NA	TRBJ1-1	CASSGSRVTEAFF	TGTGCCAGCAGCGGATCCAGGGTCACTGAAGCTTTCTTT
NA	TRBV4-1	TRBD2	TRBJ2-7	CASSQHGTIYEQYF	TGCGCCAGCAGCCAACACGGGACTATCTACGAGCAGTACTTC